Below, 25 T cell receptor beta chains from the same sample are listed, as sequenced in a study of CD8+ T cells in alopecia areata. RNA extraction and reverse transcription yielded cDNA as sequencing template. TCRdb keeps only in-frame clones here, not all; method: immunoSEQ multiplex PCR. The sample has some 150,000 clones; around 71% are singletons. The material was CD8+ T cells sorted from blood, obtained at week 0. These receptors were taken from a human donor with alopecia areata.

The table lists this clone with a count of one. The V and J genes are TRBV7-7 and TRBJ2-7; D call uncertain. The CDR3 length is 15 residues. Germline assignment: CDR1 SSHAT and CDR2 FNYEAQ (reference sequence). V was pared by 5 bases and J by 2 bases, with 16 bases between. CDR3 loop: CASSPTPDGAYEQYF. The CDR3 DNA reads TGTGCCAGCAGCCCGACCCCAGACGGAGCCTACGAGCAGTACTTC.

This chain joins TRBV30 and TRBJ2-7; D may correspond to TRBD1 or TRBD2 (5 bases each). With 1 base removed from V and 2 bases from J, the gap between germline ends came to 12 bases. Germline V lookup: CDR1 GTSNPN, CDR2 SVGIG (reference sequence). The CDR3 runs to 14 residues. CDR3 amino acids: CAWSDSSGPYEQYF. CDR3 in DNA: TGTGCCTGGAGTGACTCATCGGGACCCTACGAGCAGTACTTC.

The sample holds a few counts of this clone. V usage is TRBV23-1 and J usage is TRBJ1-2, with TRBD1 matching 7 bases. TRBV23-1 is treated as an ORF (open reading frame) with a function not yet certain. This CDR3 comprises 16 residues. The V segment lost 3 bases and the J segment 4 bases; nucleotides outside the gene matches: 11. DNA of the CDR3: TGCGCCAGCAGTCACCCCACAGGGGAACTACTCTATGGCTACACCTTC. This codes for CASSHPTGELLYGYTF.

The genes are TRBV7-6 and TRBJ2-1; the match to TRBD2 covers 13 bases. Germline V gene sequence: CDR1 SGHVS, CDR2 FNYEAQ. This CDR3 is built from 15 residues. V dropped 5 bases and J dropped 10; count of bases not matched to a gene: 8. CDR3 nucleotides: TGTGCCAGCAGCATACTAGCGGGGGGGCTTAGGGAGCAGTTCTTC. Its protein is CASSILAGGLREQFF.

V and J are TRBV27 and TRBJ2-1; perhaps D is TRBD1 or TRBD2 (6 bases each). V was clipped by 2 bases and J by 4 bases, with 9 bases between them. This CDR3 region has 14 residues. Germline CDR1 MNHEY, CDR2 SMNVEV (reference sequence). In nucleotides, the CDR3 is TGTGCCAGCAGTTTAGGGGGGACATACAATGAGCAGTTCTTC. Translation: CASSLGGTYNEQFF.

This clone showed up just a few times. The chain links TRBV11-2 to TRBJ1-2, with unresolved D. CDR3 size: 16 residues. V was clipped by 5 bases and J by 0 bases, with 16 bases between them. Germline lookup yields CDR1 SGHAT and CDR2 FQNNGV. The CDR3 coding sequence is TGTGCCAGCAGCCCCCCCGAGATAGCCGCTAACTATGGCTACACCTTC. It encodes CASSPPEIAANYGYTF.

This clone was observed once. The rearrangement joins TRBV11-2 to TRBJ2-1, with D uncertain. This CDR3 comprises 12 residues. CDR1 and CDR2 from the germline V gene are SGHAT and FQNNGV. V dropped 6 bases and J dropped 8 bases, with 11 bases sitting between them. DNA of the CDR3: TGTGCCAGCAGTCTAGTTTTCGATGAGCAGTTCTTC. This sequence encodes CASSLVFDEQFF.

The table lists this clone with a few counts. The gene calls are TRBV29-1 and TRBJ2-7; perhaps TRBD1 as D (5 bases). The germline gives CDR1 SQVTM, CDR2 ANQGSEA. V gave up 6 bases and J gave up 4 bases, with 16 bases separating them. The CDR3 is 13 residues long. The chain's CDR3 is CSVVYPDRYEQYF. Here the CDR3 DNA reads TGCAGCGTCGTATATCCCGACAGATACGAGCAGTACTTC.

The rearrangement joins TRBV11-2 to TRBJ2-7; 7 nucleotides match TRBD2. This CDR3 has 14 residues. The V gene's germline CDR1 is SGHAT and CDR2 FQNNGV. The V segment lost 1 base and the J segment 3 bases; nucleotides outside the gene matches: 3. DNA of the CDR3: TGTGCCAGCAGCTTAGGGGGAGGGAACTACGAGCAGTACTTC. This gives the protein CASSLGGGNYEQYF.

This chain links TRBV2 with TRBJ1-2; no firm D call. The V end was cut by 5 bases, the J end by 3 bases, with 13 bases between. The germline CDR1 and CDR2 sequences are SNHLY and FYNNEI. The CDR3 has 14 residues. The CDR3 coding sequence is TGTGCCAGCAGTACAGCGCTCGGGGACTATGGCTACACCTTC. Amino acid sequence: CASSTALGDYGYTF.

This clone has a handful of counts. This chain links TRBV7-8 with TRBJ2-3; 8 bases match TRBD2. Germline V CDR1 and CDR2: SGHVS, FQNEAQ. The CDR3 contains 16 residues. The V gene end was trimmed by 7 bases and the J gene end by 2 bases; junction bases not matched to a gene: 11. For the CDR3, the DNA is TGTGCCAGCACCTCGCCGGGGGGGGAGAACACAGATACGCAGTATTTT. Protein sequence: CASTSPGGENTDTQYF.

The chain links TRBV5-6 to TRBJ1-1; D perhaps matches TRBD1 (5 bases). The CDR3 runs 14 residues. Trimming shortened V by 4 bases and J by 1 base, and 11 bases separated the two germline ends. Per germline, CDR1 SGHDT and CDR2 YYEEEE. CDR3 region: CASSPGTENTEAFF. The CDR3 DNA sequence: TGTGCCAGCAGCCCAGGGACGGAGAACACTGAAGCTTTCTTT.

A word on this clone: Other DNA sequences within the sample encode an identical CDR3. This chain connects TRBV30 to TRBJ1-2; a weak D match, TRBD1 (5 bases). Deletions cut 4 bases from V and 3 bases from J, with 15 bases between. The length of the CDR3 is 14 residues. Germline CDR1 and CDR2: GTSNPN and SVGIG (reference sequence). The CDR3 reads CAWTPQGVYYGYTF. The CDR3 DNA sequence: TGTGCCTGGACTCCTCAGGGCGTATACTATGGCTACACCTTC.

This clone turned up a few times. The J gene is TRBJ1-1, the V gene TRBV2; a weak D match, TRBD1 (6 bases). The CDR3 sequence is 11 residues long. CDR1 SNHLY and CDR2 FYNNEI come from the germline V gene. V was shortened by 6 bases and J by 11 bases, with 13 bases between the two germline ends. As DNA, the CDR3 is TGTGCCAGCAGGGGGGCCCTCGCGGCTTTCTTT. Protein sequence: CASRGALAAFF.

The sample holds a few counts of this clone. This chain joins TRBV5-6 and TRBJ2-7, with unresolved D. Trimming took 5 bases from V and 2 from J, leaving 17 bases between them. CDR1 is SGHDT and CDR2 is YYEEEE in the germline V gene. The CDR3 sequence is 15 residues long. The CDR3 region has the DNA TGTGCCAGCAGTTCAAAGCACCGAAAGGCCTACGAGCAGTACTTC. Protein: CASSSKHRKAYEQYF.

V and J are TRBV2 and TRBJ1-1; D is undetermined. The CDR3 has 13 residues. In germline, CDR1 is SNHLY, CDR2 FYNNEI. V was shortened by 8 bases and J by 1 base, with 11 bases between the two germline ends. CDR3 DNA: TGTGCCAGCCACAATGTGGGGAACACTGAAGCTTTCTTT. This codes for CASHNVGNTEAFF. Looking up the rest from reference TRBV2 and TRBJ1-1 gives the full variable domain: EPEVTQTPSHQVTQMGQEVILRCVPISNHLYFYWYRQILGQKVEFLVSFYNNEISEKSEIFDDQFSVERPDGSNFTLKIRSTKLEDSAMYFCASHNVGNTEAFFGQGTRLTVV.

The V and J genes are TRBV7-2 and TRBJ2-1, with D possibly TRBD2 on 5 matching bases. V lost 1 base and J 8 bases, leaving 12 bases between the germline ends. In germline, CDR1 is SGHTA, CDR2 FQGNSA. CDR3 length equals 14 residues. The CDR3 loop is CASSLDLRVHEQFF. Written as DNA, the CDR3 is TGTGCCAGCAGCTTAGATTTGAGGGTCCATGAGCAGTTCTTC. The entire variable domain, with the rest obtained from reference TRBV7-2 and TRBJ2-1, is as follows: GAGVSQSPSNKVTEKGKDVELRCDPISGHTALYWYRQSLGQGLEFLIYFQGNSAPDKSGLPSDRFSAERTGGSVSTLTIQRTQQEDSAVYLCASSLDLRVHEQFFGPGTRLTVL.

This chain links TRBV13 with TRBJ2-7; TRBD1 matches at 9 bases. Germline V gene lookup returns CDR1 PRHDT and CDR2 FYEKMQ (reference sequence). The CDR3 extends over 15 amino acids. The V gene end was trimmed by 0 bases and the J gene end by 2 bases; junction bases not matched to a gene: 2. CDR3 in amino acids: CASSLGDRGAYEQYF. As DNA, the CDR3 is TGTGCCAGCAGCTTAGGCGACAGGGGGGCCTACGAGCAGTACTTC. Combining the CDR3 with reference TRBV13 and TRBJ2-7 gives the whole variable domain AAGVIQSPRHLIKEKRETATLKCYPIPRHDTVYWYQQGPGQDPQFLISFYEKMQSDKGSIPDRFSAQQFSDYHSELNMSSLELGDSALYFCASSLGDRGAYEQYFGPGTRLTVT.

The chain has TRBV13 and TRBJ1-6, with 7 bases lining up with TRBD1. The germline CDR1 and CDR2 sequences are PRHDT and FYEKMQ (reference sequence). The CDR3 covers 16 residues. V shed 0 bases, J shed 9 bases, and the junction held 8 bases outside the gene matches. The chain's CDR3 is CASSLGRVTGTSPLHF. DNA of the CDR3: TGTGCCAGCAGCTTAGGCCGGGTGACAGGGACTTCACCCCTCCACTTT.

This clone turned up a few times. V gene TRBV4-1 combines with J gene TRBJ2-7; D is unclear. Trimming removed 2 bases from V and 2 bases from J, with 7 bases in between. The CDR3 is made up of 13 amino acids. Germline lookup yields CDR1 MGHRA and CDR2 YSYEKL. CDR3 in amino acids: CASSQTGPYEQYF. The CDR3, as DNA: TGCGCCAGCAGCCAAACGGGTCCCTACGAGCAGTACTTC.

This chain's CDR3 is CASSVWVRGANVLTF. CDR3 bases: TGTGCCAGCAGCGTATGGGTCCGGGGGGCCAACGTCCTGACTTTC. The chain combines TRBV9 with TRBJ2-6; D unresolved. The CDR3 totals 15 residues. V dropped 1 base and J dropped 4 bases, with 9 bases sitting between them. Germline V lookup: CDR1 SGDLS, CDR2 YYNGEE.

The chain employs TRBV5-6 and TRBJ2-3; TRBD2 matches at 11 bases. Losses at the gene ends were 4 bases for V and 6 bases for J; bases not matched to a gene: 7. This CDR3 comprises 15 residues. Germline-derived CDR1 and CDR2 are SGHDT and YYEEEE. The CDR3 DNA sequence: TGTGCCAGCAGCCCCGGGACTAGCGGATGGGATACGCAGTATTTT. The encoded protein is CASSPGTSGWDTQYF.

The chain uses TRBV5-5 and TRBJ2-7, with 12 bases that match TRBD1. Germline-derived CDR1 and CDR2 are SGHKS and YYEKEE (reference sequence). This CDR3 comprises 18 residues. The junction had 11 bases not matched to a gene; V was cut back by 0 bases and J by 4 bases. The CDR3 DNA sequence: TGTGCCAGCAGCTTGGAACGAAAGCCGGGACAGGGGGCGTACGAGCAGTACTTC. Protein: CASSLERKPGQGAYEQYF.

CDR3 loop: CAWAGTVNEQFF. CDR3 in DNA: TGTGCCTGGGCGGGGACTGTCAATGAGCAGTTCTTC. This chain uses TRBV30 with TRBJ2-1; weak D call: TRBD2 (6 bases). V lost 5 bases to trimming and J lost 6 bases, with 11 bases between them. CDR1 and CDR2 (germline): GTSNPN, SVGIG (reference sequence). This CDR3 spans 12 amino acids.

The chain uses TRBV6-1 and TRBJ2-7, with TRBD1 as a possible D gene (7 bases). Germline values: CDR1 MNHNS, CDR2 SASEGT. This CDR3 region has 15 residues. V lost 2 bases to trimming and J lost 2 bases, with 13 bases between them. Here the CDR3 DNA reads TGTGCCAGCAGTGAACGGTCAGGGGGGACCTACGAGCAGTACTTC. Translation gives CASSERSGGTYEQYF.